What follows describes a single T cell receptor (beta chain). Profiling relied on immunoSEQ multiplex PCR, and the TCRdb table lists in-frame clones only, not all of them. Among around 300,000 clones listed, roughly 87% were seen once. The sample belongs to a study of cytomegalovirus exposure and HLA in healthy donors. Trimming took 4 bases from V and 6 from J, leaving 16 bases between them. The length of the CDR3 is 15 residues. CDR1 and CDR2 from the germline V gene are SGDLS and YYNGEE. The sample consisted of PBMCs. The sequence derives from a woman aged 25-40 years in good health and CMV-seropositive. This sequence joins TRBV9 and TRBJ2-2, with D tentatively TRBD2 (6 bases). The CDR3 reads CASSPGRGAAGELFF. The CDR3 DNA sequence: TGTGCCAGCAGCCCGGGGCGGGGCGCGGCCGGGGAGCTGTTTTTT.